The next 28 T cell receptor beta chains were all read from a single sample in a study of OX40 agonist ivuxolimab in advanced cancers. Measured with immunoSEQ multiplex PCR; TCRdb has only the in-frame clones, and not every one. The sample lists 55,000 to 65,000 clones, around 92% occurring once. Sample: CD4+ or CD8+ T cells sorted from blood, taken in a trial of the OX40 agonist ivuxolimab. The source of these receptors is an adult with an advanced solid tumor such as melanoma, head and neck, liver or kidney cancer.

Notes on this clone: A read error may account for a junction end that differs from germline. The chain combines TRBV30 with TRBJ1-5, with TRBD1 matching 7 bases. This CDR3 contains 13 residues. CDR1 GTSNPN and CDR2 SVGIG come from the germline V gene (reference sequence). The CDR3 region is CAWSVREGTARNF. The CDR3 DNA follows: TGTGCCTGGAGTGTACGGGAGGGGACAGCCCGGAATTTT.

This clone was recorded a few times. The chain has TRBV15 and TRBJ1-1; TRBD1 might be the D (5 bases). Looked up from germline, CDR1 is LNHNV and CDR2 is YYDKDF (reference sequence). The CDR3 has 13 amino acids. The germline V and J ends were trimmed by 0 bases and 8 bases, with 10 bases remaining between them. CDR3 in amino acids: CATSRDRAGEAFF. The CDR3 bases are TGTGCCACCAGCAGAGACAGGGCAGGAGAAGCTTTCTTT. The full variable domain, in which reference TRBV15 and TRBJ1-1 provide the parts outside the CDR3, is DAMVIQNPRYQVTQFGKPVTLSCSQTLNHNVMYWYQQKSSQAPKLLFHYYDKDFNNEADTPDNFQSRRPNTSFCFLDIRSPGLGDTAMYLCATSRDRAGEAFFGQGTRLTVV.

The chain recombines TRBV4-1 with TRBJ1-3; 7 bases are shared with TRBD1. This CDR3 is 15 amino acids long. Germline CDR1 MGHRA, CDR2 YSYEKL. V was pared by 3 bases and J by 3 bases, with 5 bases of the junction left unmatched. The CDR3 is CASSQTGSGGNTIYF. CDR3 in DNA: TGCGCCAGCAGCCAGACAGGGTCGGGTGGAAACACCATATATTTT.

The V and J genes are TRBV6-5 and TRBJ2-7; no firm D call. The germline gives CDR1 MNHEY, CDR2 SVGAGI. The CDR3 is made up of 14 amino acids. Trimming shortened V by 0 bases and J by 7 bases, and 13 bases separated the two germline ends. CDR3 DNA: TGTGCCAGCAGTTACTCGGTAGATTCTGGAGAGCAGTACGTC. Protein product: CASSYSVDSGEQYV.

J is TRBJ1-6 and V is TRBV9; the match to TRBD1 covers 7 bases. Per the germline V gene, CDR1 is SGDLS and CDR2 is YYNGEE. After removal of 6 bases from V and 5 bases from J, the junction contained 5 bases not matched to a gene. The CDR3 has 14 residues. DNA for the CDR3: TGTGCCAGCATTGAACAGGGGAATAATTCACCCCTCCACTTT. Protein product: CASIEQGNNSPLHF.

The CDR3 protein is CASSGWTRQSYNEQFF. DNA for the CDR3: TGTGCCAGCAGTGGATGGACTAGGCAGTCCTACAATGAGCAGTTCTTC. The J gene is TRBJ2-1, the V gene TRBV27, with 7 bases lining up with TRBD2. The CDR3 sequence is 16 residues long. Germline V gene sequence: CDR1 MNHEY, CDR2 SMNVEV (reference sequence). Trimming took 5 bases from V and 1 from J; bases not matched to a gene: 8.

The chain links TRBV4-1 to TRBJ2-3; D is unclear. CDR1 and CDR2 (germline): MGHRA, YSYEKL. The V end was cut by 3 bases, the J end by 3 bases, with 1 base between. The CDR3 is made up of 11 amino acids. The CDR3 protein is CASSQTDTQYF. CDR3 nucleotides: TGCGCCAGCAGCCAGACAGATACGCAGTATTTT.

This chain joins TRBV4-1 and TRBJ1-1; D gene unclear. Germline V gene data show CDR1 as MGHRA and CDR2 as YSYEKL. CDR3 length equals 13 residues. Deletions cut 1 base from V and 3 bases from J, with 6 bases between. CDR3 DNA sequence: TGCGCCAGCAGCCAAGGACTAGACACTGAAGCTTTCTTT. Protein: CASSQGLDTEAFF.

The CDR3: CASSWGYNEQYV. The CDR3 DNA reads as TGTGCCAGCAGTTGGGGTTATAACGAGCAGTACGTC. The chain employs TRBV6-1 and TRBJ2-7; D unresolved. V lost 5 bases and J lost 5, with 10 bases in between. Germline V gene data show CDR1 as MNHNS and CDR2 as SASEGT. The CDR3 has 12 residues.

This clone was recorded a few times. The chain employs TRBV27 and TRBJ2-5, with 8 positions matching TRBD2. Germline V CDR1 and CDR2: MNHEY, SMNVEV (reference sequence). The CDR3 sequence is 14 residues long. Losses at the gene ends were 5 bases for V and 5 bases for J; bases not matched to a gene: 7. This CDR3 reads CASSPGGTKETQYF. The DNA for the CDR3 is TGTGCCAGCAGTCCGGGGGGGACCAAGGAGACCCAGTACTTC.

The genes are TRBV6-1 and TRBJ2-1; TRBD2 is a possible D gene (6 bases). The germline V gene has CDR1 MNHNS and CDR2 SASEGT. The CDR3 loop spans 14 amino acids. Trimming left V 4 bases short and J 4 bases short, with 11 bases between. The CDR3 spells CASSGLEGYNEQFF. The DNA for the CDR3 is TGTGCCAGCAGTGGACTAGAAGGGTACAATGAGCAGTTCTTC.

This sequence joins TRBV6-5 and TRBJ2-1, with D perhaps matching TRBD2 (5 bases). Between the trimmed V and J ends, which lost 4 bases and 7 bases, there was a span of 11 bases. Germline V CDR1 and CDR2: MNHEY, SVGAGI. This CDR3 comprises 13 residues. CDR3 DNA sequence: TGTGCCAGCAGTTCCGGGATGGGGAATGAGCAGTTCTTC. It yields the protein CASSSGMGNEQFF.

The CDR3 nucleotides are TGTGCCAGCAGCTTAGCTGACTACGAGCAGTACTTC. Translation: CASSLADYEQYF. The J gene is TRBJ2-7, the V gene TRBV7-9; D is ambiguous. Per germline, CDR1 SEHNR and CDR2 FQNEAQ (reference sequence). The CDR3 sequence is 12 residues long. Between the trimmed V and J ends, which lost 0 bases and 3 bases, there was a span of 3 bases.

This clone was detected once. CDR3 DNA sequence: TGTGCCAGCAGTTCTACCGGGACGGACACTGAAGCTTTCTTT. Protein sequence: CASSSTGTDTEAFF. The V gene is TRBV28, the J gene TRBJ1-1; TRBD1 is a possible D gene (5 bases). This CDR3 has 14 amino acids. Trimming removed 4 bases from V and 3 bases from J, with 12 bases in between. From germline, CDR1 is MDHEN and CDR2 SYDVKM. Drawing the rest from reference TRBV28 and TRBJ1-1, the complete variable domain is DVKVTQSSRYLVKRTGEKVFLECVQDMDHENMFWYRQDPGLGLRLIYFSYDVKMKEKGDIPEGYSVSREKKERFSLILESASTNQTSMYLCASSSTGTDTEAFFGQGTRLTVV.

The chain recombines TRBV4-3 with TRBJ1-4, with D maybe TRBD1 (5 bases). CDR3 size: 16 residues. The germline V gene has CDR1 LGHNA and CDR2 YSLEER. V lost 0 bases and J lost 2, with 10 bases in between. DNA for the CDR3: TGCGCCAGCAGCCAAGATCGGGAGGGGACTAATGAAAAACTGTTTTTT. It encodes CASSQDREGTNEKLFF.

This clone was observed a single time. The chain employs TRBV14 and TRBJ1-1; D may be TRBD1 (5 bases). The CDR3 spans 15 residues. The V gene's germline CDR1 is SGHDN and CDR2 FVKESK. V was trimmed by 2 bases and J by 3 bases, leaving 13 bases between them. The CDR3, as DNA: TGTGCCAGCAGCCAACCCTTGGGGGTGGACACTGAAGCTTTCTTT. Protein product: CASSQPLGVDTEAFF.

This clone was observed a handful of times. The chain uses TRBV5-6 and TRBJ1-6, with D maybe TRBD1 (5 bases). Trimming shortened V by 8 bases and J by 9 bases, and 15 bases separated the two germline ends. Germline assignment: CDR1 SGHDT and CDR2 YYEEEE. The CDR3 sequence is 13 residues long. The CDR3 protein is CASRLWGVSPLHF. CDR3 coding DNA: TGTGCCAGTCGACTTTGGGGGGTTTCACCCCTCCACTTT.

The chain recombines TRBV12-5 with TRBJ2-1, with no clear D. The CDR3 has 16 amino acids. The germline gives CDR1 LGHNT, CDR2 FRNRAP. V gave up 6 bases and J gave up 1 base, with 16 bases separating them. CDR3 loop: CASGPDASESYNEQFF. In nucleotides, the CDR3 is TGTGCTAGTGGCCCCGACGCTTCAGAGTCCTACAATGAGCAGTTCTTC.

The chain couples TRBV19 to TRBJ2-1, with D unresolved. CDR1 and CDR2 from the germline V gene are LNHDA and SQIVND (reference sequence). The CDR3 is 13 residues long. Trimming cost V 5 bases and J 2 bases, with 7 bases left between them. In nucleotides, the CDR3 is TGTGCCAGTAGTTCCGTACCCTACAATGAGCAGTTCTTC. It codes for CASSSVPYNEQFF.

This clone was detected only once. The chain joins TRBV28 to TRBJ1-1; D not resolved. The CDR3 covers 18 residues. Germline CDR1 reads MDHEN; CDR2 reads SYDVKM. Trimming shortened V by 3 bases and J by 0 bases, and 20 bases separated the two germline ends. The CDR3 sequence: CASSFELWRRDVNTEAFF. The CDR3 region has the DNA TGTGCCAGCAGTTTTGAACTATGGCGTAGGGATGTGAACACTGAAGCTTTCTTT.

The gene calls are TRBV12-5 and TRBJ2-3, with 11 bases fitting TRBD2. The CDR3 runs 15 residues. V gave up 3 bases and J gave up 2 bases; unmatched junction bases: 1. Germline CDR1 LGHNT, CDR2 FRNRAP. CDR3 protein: CASGFSGRATDTQYF. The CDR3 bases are TGTGCTAGTGGTTTTAGCGGGAGGGCCACAGATACGCAGTATTTT. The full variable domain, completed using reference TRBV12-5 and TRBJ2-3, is DARVTQTPRHKVTEMGQEVTMRCQPILGHNTVFWYRQTMMQGLELLAYFRNRAPLDDSGMPKDRFSAEMPDATLATLKIQPSEPRDSAVYFCASGFSGRATDTQYFGPGTRLTVL.

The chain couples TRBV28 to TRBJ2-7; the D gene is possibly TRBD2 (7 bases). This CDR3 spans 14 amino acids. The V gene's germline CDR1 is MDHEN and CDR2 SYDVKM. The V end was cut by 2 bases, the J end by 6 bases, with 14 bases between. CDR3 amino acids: CASSLGGGPGEQYV. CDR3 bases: TGTGCCAGCAGTTTAGGGGGGGGGCCCGGCGAGCAGTACGTC.

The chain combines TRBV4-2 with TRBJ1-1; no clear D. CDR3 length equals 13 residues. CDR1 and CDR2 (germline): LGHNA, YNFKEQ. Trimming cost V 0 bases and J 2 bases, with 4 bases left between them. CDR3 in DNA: TGTGCCAGCAGCCAAGAAAAAAACACTGAAGCTTTCTTT. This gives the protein CASSQEKNTEAFF.

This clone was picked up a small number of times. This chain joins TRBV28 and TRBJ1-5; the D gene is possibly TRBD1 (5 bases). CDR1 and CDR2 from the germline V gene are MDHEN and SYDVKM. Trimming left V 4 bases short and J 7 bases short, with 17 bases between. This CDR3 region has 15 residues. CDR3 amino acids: CASSSRDGPSQPQHF. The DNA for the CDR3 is TGTGCCAGCAGTTCCCGGGACGGACCCTCACAGCCCCAGCATTTT.

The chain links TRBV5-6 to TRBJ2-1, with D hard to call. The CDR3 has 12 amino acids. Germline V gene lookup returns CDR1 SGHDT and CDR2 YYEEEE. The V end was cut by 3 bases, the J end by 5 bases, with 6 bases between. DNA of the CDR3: TGTGCCAGCAGCTGGTTAGACAATGAGCAGTTCTTC. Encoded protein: CASSWLDNEQFF.

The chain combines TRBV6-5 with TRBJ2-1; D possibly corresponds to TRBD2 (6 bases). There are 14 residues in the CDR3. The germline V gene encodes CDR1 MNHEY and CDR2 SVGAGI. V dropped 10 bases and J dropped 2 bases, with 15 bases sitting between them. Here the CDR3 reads CATHEEGTYNEQFF. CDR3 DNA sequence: TGTGCCACCCACGAGGAGGGAACCTACAATGAGCAGTTCTTC.

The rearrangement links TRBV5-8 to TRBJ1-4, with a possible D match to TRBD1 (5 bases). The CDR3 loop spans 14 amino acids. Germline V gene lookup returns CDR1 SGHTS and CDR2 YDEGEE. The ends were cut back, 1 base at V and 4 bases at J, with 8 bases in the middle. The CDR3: CASSLLDINEKLFF. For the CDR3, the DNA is TGTGCCAGCAGCTTGTTGGACATTAATGAAAAACTGTTTTTT.

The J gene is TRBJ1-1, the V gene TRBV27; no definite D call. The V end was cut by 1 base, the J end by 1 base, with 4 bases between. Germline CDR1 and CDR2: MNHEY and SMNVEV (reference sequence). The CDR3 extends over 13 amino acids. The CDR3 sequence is CASSLWENTEAFF. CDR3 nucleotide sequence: TGTGCCAGCAGTTTATGGGAGAACACTGAAGCTTTCTTT.